The rows below give T cell receptor beta chains drawn from one sample of a study of cytomegalovirus exposure and HLA in healthy donors. TCRdb's table, derived via immunoSEQ multiplex PCR, lists solely in-frame clones and lacks some. The table records 100,000 to 150,000 clones, 90% to 96% of them present only once. Sequenced sample: PBMCs. These receptors were taken from a young man in good health and CMV-seronegative. Each CDR3 is given with its conserved first and last residue. Each record gives: CDR3 protein, CDR3 length, J gene, V gene, clone size. Part of the rows lack a size; the others show once, few, many or a class for expanded clones.

CDR3aa: CASSPQTGFNYGYTF
len: 15
j_gene: TRBJ1-2
v_gene: TRBV25-1
abundance: .

CDR3aa: CASSGGQTYNEQFF
len: 14
j_gene: TRBJ2-1
v_gene: TRBV5-1
abundance: .

CDR3aa: CASSQGELWTEAFF
len: 14
j_gene: TRBJ1-1
v_gene: TRBV4-2
abundance: once

CDR3aa: CASRGTSQGTYNEQFF
len: 16
j_gene: TRBJ2-1
v_gene: TRBV2
abundance: once

CDR3aa: CASSASTGGIHEQYF
len: 15
j_gene: .
v_gene: TRBV2
abundance: .

CDR3aa: CAGGRTDTQYF
len: 11
j_gene: TRBJ2-3
v_gene: TRBV28
abundance: .

CDR3aa: CASKRQGEVQETQYF
len: 15
j_gene: TRBJ2-5
v_gene: TRBV6-5
abundance: .

CDR3aa: CASSYAQGGNSYEQYF
len: 16
j_gene: TRBJ2-7
v_gene: TRBV6-5
abundance: .

CDR3aa: CASSLRPQGHGYTF
len: 14
j_gene: TRBJ1-2
v_gene: TRBV7-2
abundance: .

CDR3aa: CASKSEGLTEAFF
len: 13
j_gene: TRBJ1-1
v_gene: TRBV2
abundance: .

CDR3aa: CASSFGGGGYTF
len: 12
j_gene: TRBJ1-2
v_gene: TRBV5-1
abundance: .

CDR3aa: CASSHPGLGLTDTQYF
len: 16
j_gene: TRBJ2-3
v_gene: TRBV4-1
abundance: .

CDR3aa: CASSLARSFRDKGVRGNQPQHF
len: 22
j_gene: TRBJ1-5
v_gene: TRBV7-8
abundance: .

CDR3aa: CASSYSGRTRSGQFF
len: 15
j_gene: TRBJ2-1
v_gene: TRBV6-5
abundance: .

CDR3aa: CASSLDAADGELFF
len: 14
j_gene: TRBJ2-2
v_gene: TRBV5-1
abundance: .

CDR3aa: CAISSKGATSGGSYNEQFF
len: 19
j_gene: TRBJ2-1
v_gene: TRBV10-3
abundance: .

CDR3aa: CASSQESVPRAPYEQYF
len: 17
j_gene: TRBJ2-7
v_gene: TRBV4-2
abundance: .

CDR3aa: CACTGQGGYEQYF
len: 13
j_gene: TRBJ2-7
v_gene: TRBV30
abundance: once

CDR3aa: CASSAGQGAGGANVLTF
len: 17
j_gene: TRBJ2-6
v_gene: TRBV28
abundance: .

CDR3aa: CASSLAGTYEQYF
len: 13
j_gene: TRBJ2-7
v_gene: TRBV27
abundance: .

CDR3aa: CASSQERKYNEQFF
len: 14
j_gene: TRBJ2-1
v_gene: TRBV16
abundance: .

CDR3aa: CASSFPGGDTEAFF
len: 14
j_gene: TRBJ1-1
v_gene: TRBV5-5
abundance: .

CDR3aa: CASSQDFKGHYGYTF
len: 15
j_gene: TRBJ1-2
v_gene: TRBV4-3
abundance: .

CDR3aa: CASSSGETQYF
len: 11
j_gene: TRBJ2-5
v_gene: TRBV28
abundance: .

CDR3aa: CASSFWGGSYSNQPQHF
len: 17
j_gene: TRBJ1-5
v_gene: TRBV7-2
abundance: .

CDR3aa: CASSTRALTYEQYF
len: 14
j_gene: TRBJ2-7
v_gene: TRBV19
abundance: .

CDR3aa: CASSPVTGQSYEQYF
len: 15
j_gene: TRBJ2-7
v_gene: TRBV5-4
abundance: .

CDR3aa: CASSQFGGTGELFF
len: 14
j_gene: TRBJ2-2
v_gene: TRBV14
abundance: .

CDR3aa: CASSLASGSSYNEQFF
len: 16
j_gene: TRBJ2-1
v_gene: TRBV7-3
abundance: .

CDR3aa: CASSLFAEQFF
len: 11
j_gene: TRBJ2-1
v_gene: TRBV13
abundance: few

CDR3aa: CASSQPGTSGKGEQFF
len: 16
j_gene: TRBJ2-1
v_gene: TRBV11-1
abundance: .

CDR3aa: CASSSYSGGSYEQYF
len: 15
j_gene: TRBJ2-7
v_gene: TRBV7-9
abundance: .

CDR3aa: CASSFGTGNQPQHF
len: 14
j_gene: TRBJ1-5
v_gene: TRBV7-8
abundance: .

CDR3aa: CASSFFGTSGDEQYF
len: 15
j_gene: TRBJ2-7
v_gene: TRBV4-3
abundance: .

CDR3aa: CASSRGQGGLFGNTGELFF
len: 19
j_gene: TRBJ2-2
v_gene: TRBV5-1
abundance: .

CDR3aa: CASTFLTGGEQYF
len: 13
j_gene: TRBJ2-7
v_gene: TRBV6-5
abundance: once

CDR3aa: CASSKPGQGNEQFF
len: 14
j_gene: TRBJ2-1
v_gene: TRBV11-3
abundance: .